This T cell receptor beta chain is drawn from a study of CD8 T cells in Susac syndrome. Random hexamers were used to reverse transcribe the RNA input (about 0.45 to 1 ug). The authors amplified TCR beta CDR3 across 54 Vbeta and 13 Jbeta using immunoSEQ multiplex PCR. A single record per CDR3 protein comes from TCRdb applying MiXCR to the immunoSEQ multiplex PCR reads. The table has 95,000 to 150,000 distinct CDR3 sequences, about 94% seen once. High-throughput TCR beta sequencing covered peripheral CD8+ and CD4+ T cells. In its sample, this clonotype was seen once. This CDR3 has 16 amino acids. Germline-derived CDR1 and CDR2 are SGDLS and YYNGEE. Trimming cost V 1 base and J 5 bases; bases outside gene matches: 11.

The sequencing input was CD8+ T cells from PBMCs. This clonotype was sampled from a human donor with Susac syndrome. This chain links TRBV9 with TRBJ1-1, with 7 bases that match TRBD1. CDR3 region: CASSVSENRGETEAFF. In nucleotides, the CDR3 is TGTGCCAGCAGCGTAAGTGAGAACAGGGGAGAAACTGAAGCTTTCTTT.